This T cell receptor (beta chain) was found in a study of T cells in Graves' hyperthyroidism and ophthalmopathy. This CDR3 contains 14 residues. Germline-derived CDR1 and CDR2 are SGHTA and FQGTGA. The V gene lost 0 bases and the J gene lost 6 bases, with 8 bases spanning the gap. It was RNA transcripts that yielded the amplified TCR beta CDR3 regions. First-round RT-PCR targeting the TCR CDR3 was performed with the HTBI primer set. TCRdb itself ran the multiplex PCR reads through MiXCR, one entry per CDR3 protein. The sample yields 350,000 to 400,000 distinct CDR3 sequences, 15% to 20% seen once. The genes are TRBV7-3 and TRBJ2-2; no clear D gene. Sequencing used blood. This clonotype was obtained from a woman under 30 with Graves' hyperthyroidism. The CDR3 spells CASSLTLLPGELFF. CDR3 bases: TGTGCCAGCAGCTTAACCTTGTTACCCGGGGAGCTGTTTTTT.